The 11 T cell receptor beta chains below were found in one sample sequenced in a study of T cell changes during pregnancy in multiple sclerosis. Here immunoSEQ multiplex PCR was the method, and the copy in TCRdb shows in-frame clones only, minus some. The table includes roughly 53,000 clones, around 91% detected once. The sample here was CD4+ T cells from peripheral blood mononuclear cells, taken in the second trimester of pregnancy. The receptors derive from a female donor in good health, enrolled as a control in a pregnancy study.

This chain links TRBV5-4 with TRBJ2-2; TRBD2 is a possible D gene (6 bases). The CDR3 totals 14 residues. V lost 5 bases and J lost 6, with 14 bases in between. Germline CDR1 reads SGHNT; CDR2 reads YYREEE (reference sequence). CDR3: CASRLMGGSGELFF. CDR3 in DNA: TGTGCCAGCAGACTAATGGGAGGATCCGGGGAGCTGTTTTTT.

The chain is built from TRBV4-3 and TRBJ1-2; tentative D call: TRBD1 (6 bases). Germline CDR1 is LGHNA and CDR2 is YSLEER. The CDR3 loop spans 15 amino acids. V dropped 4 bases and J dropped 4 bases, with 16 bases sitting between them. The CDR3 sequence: CASSPGGRRTYGYTF. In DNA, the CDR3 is TGCGCCAGCAGCCCTGGGGGCAGGAGGACCTATGGCTACACCTTC.

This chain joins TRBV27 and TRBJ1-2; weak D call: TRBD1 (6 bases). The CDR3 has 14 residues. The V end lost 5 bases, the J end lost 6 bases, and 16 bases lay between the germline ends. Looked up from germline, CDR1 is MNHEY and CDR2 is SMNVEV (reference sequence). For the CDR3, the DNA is TGTGCCAGCAGTCAGAGGGGGGGCCGACATGGCTACACCTTC. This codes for CASSQRGGRHGYTF.

This chain's CDR3 is CASSLSGAASEQYF. The CDR3 DNA reads TGTGCCAGCAGCTTAAGTGGGGCGGCGTCAGAGCAGTACTTC. This chain links TRBV7-3 with TRBJ2-7; weak D call: TRBD1 (5 bases). This CDR3 is 14 amino acids long. The V gene lost 1 base and the J gene lost 7 bases, with 14 bases spanning the gap. Germline CDR1 and CDR2: SGHTA and FQGTGA.

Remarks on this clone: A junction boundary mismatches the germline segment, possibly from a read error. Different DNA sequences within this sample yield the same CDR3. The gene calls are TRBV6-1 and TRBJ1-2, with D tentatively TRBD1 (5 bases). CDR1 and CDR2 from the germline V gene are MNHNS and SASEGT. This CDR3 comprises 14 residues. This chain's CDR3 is CASSELAGPYGYTF. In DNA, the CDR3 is TGCGCCAGCAGTGAATTGGCGGGACCCTATGGCTACACCTTC.

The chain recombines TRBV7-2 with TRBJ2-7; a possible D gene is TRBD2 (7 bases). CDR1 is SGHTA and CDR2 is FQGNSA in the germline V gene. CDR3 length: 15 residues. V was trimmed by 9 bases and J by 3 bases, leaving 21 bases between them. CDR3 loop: CASTQGGGVLYEQYF. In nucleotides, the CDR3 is TGTGCCAGTACCCAAGGAGGGGGGGTCCTCTACGAGCAGTACTTC. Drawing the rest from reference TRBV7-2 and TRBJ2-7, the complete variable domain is GAGVSQSPSNKVTEKGKDVELRCDPISGHTALYWYRQSLGQGLEFLIYFQGNSAPDKSGLPSDRFSAERTGGSVSTLTIQRTQQEDSAVYLCASTQGGGVLYEQYFGPGTRLTVT.

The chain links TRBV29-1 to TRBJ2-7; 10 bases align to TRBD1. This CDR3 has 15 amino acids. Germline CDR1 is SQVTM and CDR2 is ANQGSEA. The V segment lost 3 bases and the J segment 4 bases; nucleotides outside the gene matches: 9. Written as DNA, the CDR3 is TGCAGCGTTGAGTACCCGGACAGGGGGATTTACGAGCAGTACTTC. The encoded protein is CSVEYPDRGIYEQYF.

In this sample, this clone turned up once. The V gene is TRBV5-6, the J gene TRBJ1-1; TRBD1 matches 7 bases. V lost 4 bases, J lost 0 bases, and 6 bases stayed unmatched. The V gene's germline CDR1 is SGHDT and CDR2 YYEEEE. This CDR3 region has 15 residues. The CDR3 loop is CASSVGGGLNTEAFF. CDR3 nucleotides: TGTGCCAGCAGCGTGGGAGGGGGCCTGAACACTGAAGCTTTCTTT.

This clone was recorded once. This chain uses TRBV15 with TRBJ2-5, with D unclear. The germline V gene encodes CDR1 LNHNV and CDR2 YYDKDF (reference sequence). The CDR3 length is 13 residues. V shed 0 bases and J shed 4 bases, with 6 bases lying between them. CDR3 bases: TGTGCCACCAGCAGAGATCTGTTAGAGACCCAGTACTTC. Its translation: CATSRDLLETQYF. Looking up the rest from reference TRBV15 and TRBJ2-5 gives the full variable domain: DAMVIQNPRYQVTQFGKPVTLSCSQTLNHNVMYWYQQKSSQAPKLLFHYYDKDFNNEADTPDNFQSRRPNTSFCFLDIRSPGLGDTAMYLCATSRDLLETQYFGPGTRLLVL.

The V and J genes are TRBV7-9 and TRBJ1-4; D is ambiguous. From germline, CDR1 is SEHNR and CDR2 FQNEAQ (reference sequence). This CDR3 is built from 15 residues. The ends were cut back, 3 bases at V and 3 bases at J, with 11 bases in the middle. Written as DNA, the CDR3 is TGTGCCAGCAGCTTCCCCGGGTCGGCTAATGAAAAACTGTTTTTT. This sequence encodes CASSFPGSANEKLFF.

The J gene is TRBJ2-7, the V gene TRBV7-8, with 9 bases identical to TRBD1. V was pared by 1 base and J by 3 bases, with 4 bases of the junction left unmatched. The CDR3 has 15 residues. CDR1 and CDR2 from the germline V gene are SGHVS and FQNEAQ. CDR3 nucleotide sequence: TGTGCCAGCAGCTTAGTGGGGGACAGGGACTACGAGCAGTACTTC. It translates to CASSLVGDRDYEQYF.